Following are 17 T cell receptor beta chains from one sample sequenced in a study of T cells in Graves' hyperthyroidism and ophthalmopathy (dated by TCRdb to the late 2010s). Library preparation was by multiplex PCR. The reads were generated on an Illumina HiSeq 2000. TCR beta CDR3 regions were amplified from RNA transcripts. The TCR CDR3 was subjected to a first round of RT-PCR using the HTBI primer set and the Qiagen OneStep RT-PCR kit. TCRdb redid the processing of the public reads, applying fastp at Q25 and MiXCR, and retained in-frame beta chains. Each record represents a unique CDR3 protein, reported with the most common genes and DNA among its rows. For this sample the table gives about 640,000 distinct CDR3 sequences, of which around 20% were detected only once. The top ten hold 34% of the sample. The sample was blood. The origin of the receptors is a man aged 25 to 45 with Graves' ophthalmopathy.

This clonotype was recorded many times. The CDR3 reads CASSDQGSTEAFF. The CDR3 DNA is TGTGCCAGCAGTGACCAGGGGAGCACTGAAGCTTTCTTT. The chain carries TRBV12-3 or TRBV12-4 and TRBJ1-1, with D perhaps TRBD1 (6 bases). CDR3 length equals 13 residues. V was cut by 5 bases and J by 4 bases, with 11 bases left in between.

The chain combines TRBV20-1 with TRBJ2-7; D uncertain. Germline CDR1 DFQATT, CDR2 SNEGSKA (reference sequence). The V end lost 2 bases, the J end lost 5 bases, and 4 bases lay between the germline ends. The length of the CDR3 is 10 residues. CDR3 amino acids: CSARPNEQYF. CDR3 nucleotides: TGCAGTGCTAGACCGAACGAGCAGTACTTC.

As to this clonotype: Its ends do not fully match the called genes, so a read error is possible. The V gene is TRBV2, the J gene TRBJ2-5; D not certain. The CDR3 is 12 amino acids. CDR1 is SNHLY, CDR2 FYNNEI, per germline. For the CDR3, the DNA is TGTGCCAGCAGGAAGATCCAAGAGACCCGGTACTTC. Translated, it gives CASRKIQETRYF. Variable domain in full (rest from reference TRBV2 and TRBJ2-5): EPEVTQTPSHQVTQMGQEVILRCVPISNHLYFYWYRQILGQKVEFLVSFYNNEISEKSEIFDDQFSVERPDGSNFTLKIRSTKLEDSAMYFCASRKIQETRYFGPGTRLLVL.

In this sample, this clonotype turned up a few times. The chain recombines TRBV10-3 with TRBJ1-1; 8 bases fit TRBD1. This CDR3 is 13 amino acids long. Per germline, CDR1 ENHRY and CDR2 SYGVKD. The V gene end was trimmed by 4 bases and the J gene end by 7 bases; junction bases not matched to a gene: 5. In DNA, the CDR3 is TGTGCCATCAGTGCAGGGGGCGAGGGTGAAGCTTTCTTT. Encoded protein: CAISAGGEGEAFF.

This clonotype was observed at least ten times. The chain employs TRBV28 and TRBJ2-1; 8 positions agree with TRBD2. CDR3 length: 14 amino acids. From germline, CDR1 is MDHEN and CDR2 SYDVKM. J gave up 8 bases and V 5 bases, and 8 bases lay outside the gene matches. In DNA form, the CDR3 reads TGTGCCAGCAGTCTTAGCGGGAAAATCGATGAGCAGTTCTTC. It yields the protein CASSLSGKIDEQFF.

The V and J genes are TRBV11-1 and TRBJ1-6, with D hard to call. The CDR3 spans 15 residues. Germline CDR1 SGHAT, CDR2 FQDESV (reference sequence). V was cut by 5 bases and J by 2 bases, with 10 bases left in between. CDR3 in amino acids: CASSPTGTYNSPLHF. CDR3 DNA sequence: TGTGCCAGCAGCCCAACGGGGACCTATAATTCACCCCTCCACTTT.

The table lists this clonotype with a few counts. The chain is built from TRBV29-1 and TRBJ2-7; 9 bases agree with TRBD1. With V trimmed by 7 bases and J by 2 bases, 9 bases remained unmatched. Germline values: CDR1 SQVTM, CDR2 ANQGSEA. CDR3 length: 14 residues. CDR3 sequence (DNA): TGCAGCGGTCGACAGGGGGGCCCCACCTACGAGCAGTACTTC. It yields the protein CSGRQGGPTYEQYF.

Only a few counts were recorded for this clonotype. The DNA for the CDR3 is TGTGCCAGCATGGGGCAGGGGGTAGGTCAGCCCCAGCATTTT. Its protein is CASMGQGVGQPQHF. This sequence joins TRBV12-3 or TRBV12-4 and TRBJ1-5, with 7 bases identical to TRBD1. The CDR3 covers 14 residues. With 7 bases clipped from V and 6 bases from J, the junction kept 9 bases outside the gene matches.

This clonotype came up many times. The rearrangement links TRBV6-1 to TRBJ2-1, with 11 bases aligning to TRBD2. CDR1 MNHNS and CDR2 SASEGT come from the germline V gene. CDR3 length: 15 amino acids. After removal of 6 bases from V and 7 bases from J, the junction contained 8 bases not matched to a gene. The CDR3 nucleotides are TGTGCCAGCAGAGGAATACTAGCGGGAGATAATGAGCAGTTCTTC. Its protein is CASRGILAGDNEQFF.

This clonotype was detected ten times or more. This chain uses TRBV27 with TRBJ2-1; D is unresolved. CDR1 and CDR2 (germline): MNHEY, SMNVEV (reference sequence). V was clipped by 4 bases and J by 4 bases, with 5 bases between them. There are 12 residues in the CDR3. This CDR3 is CASSSRYNEQFF. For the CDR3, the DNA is TGTGCCAGCAGTTCGCGGTACAATGAGCAGTTCTTC.

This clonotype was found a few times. The CDR3, as DNA: TGTGCCAGTAGTCCTGGGACAGGGTTCTACAATGAGCAGTTCTTC. Amino acid sequence: CASSPGTGFYNEQFF. The chain employs TRBV19 and TRBJ2-1; 9 bases line up with TRBD1. The CDR3 is 15 amino acids. Germline assignment: CDR1 LNHDA and CDR2 SQIVND (reference sequence). The V and J ends lost 5 bases and 3 bases, in that order; junction bases with no gene match: 5.

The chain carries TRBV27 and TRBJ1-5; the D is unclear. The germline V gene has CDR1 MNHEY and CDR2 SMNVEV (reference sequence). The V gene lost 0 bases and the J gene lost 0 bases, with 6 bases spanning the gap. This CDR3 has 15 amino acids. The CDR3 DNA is TGTGCCAGCAGTTTATCCGGAAATAGCAATCAGCCCCAGCATTTT. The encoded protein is CASSLSGNSNQPQHF.

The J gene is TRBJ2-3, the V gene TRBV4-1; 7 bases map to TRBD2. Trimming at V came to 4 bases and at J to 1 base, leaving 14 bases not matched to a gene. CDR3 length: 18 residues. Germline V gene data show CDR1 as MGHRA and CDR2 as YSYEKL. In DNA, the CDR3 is TGCGCCAGCAGCCCCCCGCCACCGCGGGAGCCGCGCACAGATACGCAGTATTTT. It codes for CASSPPPPREPRTDTQYF.

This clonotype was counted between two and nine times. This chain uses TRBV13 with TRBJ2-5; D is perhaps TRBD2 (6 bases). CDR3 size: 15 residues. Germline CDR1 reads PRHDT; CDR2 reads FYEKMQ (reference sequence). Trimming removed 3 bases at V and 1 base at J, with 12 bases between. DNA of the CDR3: TGTGCCAGCAGCTTTGGGCGGAGGGGCCAAGAGACCCAGTACTTC. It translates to CASSFGRRGQETQYF. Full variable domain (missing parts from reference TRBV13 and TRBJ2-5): AAGVIQSPRHLIKEKRETATLKCYPIPRHDTVYWYQQGPGQDPQFLISFYEKMQSDKGSIPDRFSAQQFSDYHSELNMSSLELGDSALYFCASSFGRRGQETQYFGPGTRLLVL.

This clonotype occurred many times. The CDR3 region has the DNA TGTGCCACCAGTGCCGCATGGGGGATCCAAGAGACCCAGTACTTC. Translating it yields CATSAAWGIQETQYF. The rearrangement joins TRBV24-1 to TRBJ2-5, with D perhaps given as TRBD1 or TRBD2 (5 bases each). The V end was cut by 5 bases, the J end by 1 base, with 13 bases between. Germline V lookup: CDR1 KGHDR, CDR2 SFDVKD. CDR3 size: 15 residues.

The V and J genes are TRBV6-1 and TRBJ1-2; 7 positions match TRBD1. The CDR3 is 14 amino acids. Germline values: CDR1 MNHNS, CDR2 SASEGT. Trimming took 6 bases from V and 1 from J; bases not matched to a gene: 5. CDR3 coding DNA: TGTGCCAGCAGGCCGGGACAGCTTAACTATGGCTACACCTTC. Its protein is CASRPGQLNYGYTF.

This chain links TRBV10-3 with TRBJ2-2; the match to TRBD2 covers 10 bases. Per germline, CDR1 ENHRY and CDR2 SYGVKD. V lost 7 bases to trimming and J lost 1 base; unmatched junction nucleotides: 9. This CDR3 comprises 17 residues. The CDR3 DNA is TGTGCCATCATTCGGCTAGCGGGAGAGAGGAACACCGGGGAGCTGTTTTTT. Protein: CAIIRLAGERNTGELFF.